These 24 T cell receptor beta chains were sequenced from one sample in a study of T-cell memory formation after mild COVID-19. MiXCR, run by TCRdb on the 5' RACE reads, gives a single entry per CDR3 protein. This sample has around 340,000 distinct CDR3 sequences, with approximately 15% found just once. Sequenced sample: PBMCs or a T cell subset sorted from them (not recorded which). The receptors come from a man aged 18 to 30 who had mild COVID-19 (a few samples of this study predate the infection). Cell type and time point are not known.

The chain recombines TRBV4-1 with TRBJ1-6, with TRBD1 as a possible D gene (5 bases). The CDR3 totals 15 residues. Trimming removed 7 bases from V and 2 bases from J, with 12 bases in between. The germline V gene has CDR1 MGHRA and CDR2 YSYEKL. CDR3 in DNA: TGCGCCAGCACGGGGGGACTGACCTATAATTCACCCCTCCACTTT. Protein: CASTGGLTYNSPLHF.

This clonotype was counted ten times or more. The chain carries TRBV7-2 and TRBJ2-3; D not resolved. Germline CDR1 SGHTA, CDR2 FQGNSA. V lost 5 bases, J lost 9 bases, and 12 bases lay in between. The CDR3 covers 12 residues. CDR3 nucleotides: TGTGCCAGCAGCCGAGAGAGGCAAACGCAGTATTTT. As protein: CASSRERQTQYF.

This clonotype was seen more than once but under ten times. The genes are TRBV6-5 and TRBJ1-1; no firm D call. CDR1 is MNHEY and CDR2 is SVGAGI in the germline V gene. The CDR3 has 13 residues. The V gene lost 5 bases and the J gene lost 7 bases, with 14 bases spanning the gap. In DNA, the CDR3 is TGTGCCAGCAGTCCGGACCTCTCGGATGAAGCTTTCTTT. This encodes CASSPDLSDEAFF.

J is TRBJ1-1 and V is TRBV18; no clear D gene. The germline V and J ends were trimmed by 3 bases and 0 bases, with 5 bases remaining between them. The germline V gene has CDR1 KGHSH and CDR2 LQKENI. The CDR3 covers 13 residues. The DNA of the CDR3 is TGTGCCAGCTCACCGGCGGTGAACACTGAAGCTTTCTTT. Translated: CASSPAVNTEAFF.

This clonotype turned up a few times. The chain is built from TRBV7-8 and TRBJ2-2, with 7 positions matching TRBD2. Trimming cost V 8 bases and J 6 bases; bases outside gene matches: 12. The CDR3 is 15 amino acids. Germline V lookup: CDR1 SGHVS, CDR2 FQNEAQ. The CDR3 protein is CASALFAGVAGELFF. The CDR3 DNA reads TGTGCCAGCGCCTTATTTGCGGGGGTGGCCGGGGAGCTGTTTTTT.

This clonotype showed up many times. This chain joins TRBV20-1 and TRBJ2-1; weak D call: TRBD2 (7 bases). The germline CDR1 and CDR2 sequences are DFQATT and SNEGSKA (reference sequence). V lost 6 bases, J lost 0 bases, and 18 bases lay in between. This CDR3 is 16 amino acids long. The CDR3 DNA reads TGCAGTGCCCCCGGCTGGCGGGGGCTCTCCTACAATGAGCAGTTCTTC. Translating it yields CSAPGWRGLSYNEQFF.

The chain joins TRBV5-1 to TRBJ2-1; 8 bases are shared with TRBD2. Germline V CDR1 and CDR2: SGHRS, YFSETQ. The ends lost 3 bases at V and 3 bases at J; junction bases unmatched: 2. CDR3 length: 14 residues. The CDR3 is CASSSGTSYNEQFF. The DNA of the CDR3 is TGCGCCAGCAGCTCCGGGACTAGCTACAATGAGCAGTTCTTC.

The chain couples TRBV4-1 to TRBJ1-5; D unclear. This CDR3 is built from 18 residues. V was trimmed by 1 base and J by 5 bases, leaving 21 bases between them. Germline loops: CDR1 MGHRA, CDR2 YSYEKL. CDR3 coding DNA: TGCGCCAGCAGCCAAGGCCAAGGACCACAGAGGGAGCATCAGCCCCAGCATTTT. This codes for CASSQGQGPQREHQPQHF.

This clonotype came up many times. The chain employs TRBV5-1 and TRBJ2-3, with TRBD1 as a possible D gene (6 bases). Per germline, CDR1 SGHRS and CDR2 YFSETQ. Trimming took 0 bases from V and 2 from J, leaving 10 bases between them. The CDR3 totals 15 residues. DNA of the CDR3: TGCGCCAGCAGCTTGGTTCCAGGGGCCACAGATACGCAGTATTTT. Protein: CASSLVPGATDTQYF. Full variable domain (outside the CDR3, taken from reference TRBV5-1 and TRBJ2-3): KAGVTQTPRYLIKTRGQQVTLSCSPISGHRSVSWYQQTPGQGLQFLFEYFSETQRNKGNFPGRFSGRQFSNSRSEMNVSTLELGDSALYLCASSLVPGATDTQYFGPGTRLTVL.

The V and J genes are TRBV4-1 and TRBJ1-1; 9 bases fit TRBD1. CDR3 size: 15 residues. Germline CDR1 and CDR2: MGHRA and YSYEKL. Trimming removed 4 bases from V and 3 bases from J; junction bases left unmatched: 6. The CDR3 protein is CASSRSRQGDTEAFF. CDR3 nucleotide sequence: TGCGCCAGCAGCCGAAGCCGACAGGGGGACACTGAAGCTTTCTTT.

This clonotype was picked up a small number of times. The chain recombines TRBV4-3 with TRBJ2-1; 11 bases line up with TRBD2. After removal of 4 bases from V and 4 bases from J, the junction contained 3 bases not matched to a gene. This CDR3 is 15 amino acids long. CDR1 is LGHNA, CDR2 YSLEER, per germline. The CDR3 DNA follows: TGCGCCAGCAGCCTAGCGGGGGGGGAATACAATGAGCAGTTCTTC. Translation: CASSLAGGEYNEQFF.

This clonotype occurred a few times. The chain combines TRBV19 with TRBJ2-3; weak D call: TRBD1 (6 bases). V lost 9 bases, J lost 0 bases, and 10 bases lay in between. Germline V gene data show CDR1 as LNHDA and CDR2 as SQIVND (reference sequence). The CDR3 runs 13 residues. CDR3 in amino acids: CASRGQSTDTQYF. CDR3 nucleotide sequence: TGTGCCAGCAGAGGACAGAGCACAGATACGCAGTATTTT. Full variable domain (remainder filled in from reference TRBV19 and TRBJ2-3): DGGITQSPKYLFRKEGQNVTLSCEQNLNHDAMYWYRQDPGQGLRLIYYSQIVNDFQKGDIAEGYSVSREKKESFPLTVTSAQKNPTAFYLCASRGQSTDTQYFGPGTRLTVL.

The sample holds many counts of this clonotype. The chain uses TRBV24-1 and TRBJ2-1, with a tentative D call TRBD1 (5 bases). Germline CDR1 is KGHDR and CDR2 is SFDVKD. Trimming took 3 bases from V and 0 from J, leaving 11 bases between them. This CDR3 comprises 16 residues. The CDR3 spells CATSDIQGASYNEQFF. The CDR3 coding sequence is TGTGCCACCAGTGATATTCAAGGGGCCTCCTACAATGAGCAGTTCTTC.

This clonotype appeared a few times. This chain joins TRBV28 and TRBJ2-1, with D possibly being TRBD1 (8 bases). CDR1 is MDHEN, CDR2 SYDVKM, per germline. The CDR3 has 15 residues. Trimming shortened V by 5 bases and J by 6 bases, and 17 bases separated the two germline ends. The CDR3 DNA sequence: TGTGCCAGCAGTACAAACAGGGGGGGTAGCAATGAGCAGTTCTTC. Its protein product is CASSTNRGGSNEQFF.

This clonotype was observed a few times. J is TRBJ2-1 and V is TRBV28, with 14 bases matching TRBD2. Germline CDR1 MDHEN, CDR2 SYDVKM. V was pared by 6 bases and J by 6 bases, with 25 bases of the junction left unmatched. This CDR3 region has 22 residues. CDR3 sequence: CASRPRQGAFRTSGGQVNEQFF. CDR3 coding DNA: TGTGCCAGCAGACCGCGACAGGGGGCCTTCCGGACTAGCGGGGGGCAGGTCAATGAGCAGTTCTTC.

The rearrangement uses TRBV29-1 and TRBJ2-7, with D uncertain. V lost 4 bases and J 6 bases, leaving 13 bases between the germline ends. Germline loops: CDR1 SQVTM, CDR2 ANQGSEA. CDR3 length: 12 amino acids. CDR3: CSVGVGWSEQYF. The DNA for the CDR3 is TGCAGCGTTGGGGTAGGGTGGAGCGAGCAGTACTTC.

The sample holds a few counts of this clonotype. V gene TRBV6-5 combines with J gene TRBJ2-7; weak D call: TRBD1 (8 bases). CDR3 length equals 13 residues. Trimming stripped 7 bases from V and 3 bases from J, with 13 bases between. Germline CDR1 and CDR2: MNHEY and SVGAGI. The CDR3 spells CASTTGGVYEQYF. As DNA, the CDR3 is TGTGCCAGCACCACAGGGGGGGTCTACGAGCAGTACTTC.

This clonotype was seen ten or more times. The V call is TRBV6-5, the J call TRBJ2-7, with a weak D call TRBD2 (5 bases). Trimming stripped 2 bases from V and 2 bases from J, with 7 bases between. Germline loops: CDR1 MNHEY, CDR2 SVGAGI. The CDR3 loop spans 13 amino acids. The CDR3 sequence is CASSYRETYEQYF. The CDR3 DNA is TGTGCCAGCAGTTACAGGGAGACCTACGAGCAGTACTTC.

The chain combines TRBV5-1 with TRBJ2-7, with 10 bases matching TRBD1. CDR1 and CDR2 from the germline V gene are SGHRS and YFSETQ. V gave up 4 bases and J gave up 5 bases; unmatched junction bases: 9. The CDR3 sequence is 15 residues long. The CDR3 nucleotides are TGCGCCAGCAGCGTGGGACAGGGGATTACCAACGAGCAGTACTTC. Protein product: CASSVGQGITNEQYF.

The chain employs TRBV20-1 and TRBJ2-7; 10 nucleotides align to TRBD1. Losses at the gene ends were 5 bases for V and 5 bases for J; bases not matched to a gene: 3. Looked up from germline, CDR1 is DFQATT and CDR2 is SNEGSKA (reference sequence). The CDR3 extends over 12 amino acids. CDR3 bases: TGCAGTGCTCCCGGACAGGGGGACGAGCAGTACTTC. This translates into CSAPGQGDEQYF.

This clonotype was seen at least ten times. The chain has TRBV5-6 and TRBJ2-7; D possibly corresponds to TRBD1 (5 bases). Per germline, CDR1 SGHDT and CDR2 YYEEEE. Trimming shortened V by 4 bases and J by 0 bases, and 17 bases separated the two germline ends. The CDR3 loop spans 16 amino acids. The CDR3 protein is CASSNGDSLSSYEQYF. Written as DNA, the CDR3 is TGTGCCAGCAGCAATGGCGACAGCCTGAGCTCCTACGAGCAGTACTTC.

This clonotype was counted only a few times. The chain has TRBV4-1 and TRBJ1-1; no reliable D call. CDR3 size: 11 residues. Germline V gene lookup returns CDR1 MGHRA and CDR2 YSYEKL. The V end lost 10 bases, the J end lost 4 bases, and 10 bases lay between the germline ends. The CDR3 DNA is TGCGCCACGGCCGGGTCCACTGAAGCTTTCTTT. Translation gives CATAGSTEAFF.

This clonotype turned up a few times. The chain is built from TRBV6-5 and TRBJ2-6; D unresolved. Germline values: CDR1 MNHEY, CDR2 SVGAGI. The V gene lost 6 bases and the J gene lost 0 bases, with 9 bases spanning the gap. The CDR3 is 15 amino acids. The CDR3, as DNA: TGTGCCAGCAGCCCAACACACTCTGGGGCCAACGTCCTGACTTTC. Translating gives CASSPTHSGANVLTF.

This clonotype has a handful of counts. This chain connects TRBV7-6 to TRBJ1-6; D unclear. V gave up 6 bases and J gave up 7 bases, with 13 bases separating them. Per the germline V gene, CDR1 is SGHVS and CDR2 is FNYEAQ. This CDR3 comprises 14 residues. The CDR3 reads CASRSSGPNSPLHF. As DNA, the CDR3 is TGTGCCAGCAGGTCTTCGGGCCCCAATTCACCCCTCCACTTT.